This TCR beta chain emerged from a study of T cell repertoires in cytomegalovirus infection. For the study at large: Signatures in public TCR beta sequences pointed to both CMV infection and matching HLA type. Findings of the study overall: Ex vivo, HLA-C-restricted CMV-specific TCR beta clonotypes prevailed over the rest of the response. Identification of carriers of CMV plus the relevant HLA was achieved through cumulative public TCR beta family frequency.

TCRdb independently ran MiXCR on the reads; one entry per CDR3 protein. The sample has more than 200,000 distinct CDR3 sequences, approximately 9% seen once. CDR1 DFQATT and CDR2 SNEGSKA come from the germline V gene (reference sequence). Trimming stripped 4 bases from V and 0 bases from J, with 15 bases between. CDR3 length: 15 residues. Of note for this clonotype: Its matching antigen is unknown.

The sample comprised PBMCs. The rearrangement uses TRBV20-1 and TRBJ1-2; no clear D. The receptor comes from a human donor in good health (CMV status not recorded). Some clones in this sample may be carry-over from other donors' samples. CDR3 in DNA: TGCAGTGCTACTCGACAACGTCGGACTAACTATGGCTACACCTTC. As protein: CSATRQRRTNYGYTF.